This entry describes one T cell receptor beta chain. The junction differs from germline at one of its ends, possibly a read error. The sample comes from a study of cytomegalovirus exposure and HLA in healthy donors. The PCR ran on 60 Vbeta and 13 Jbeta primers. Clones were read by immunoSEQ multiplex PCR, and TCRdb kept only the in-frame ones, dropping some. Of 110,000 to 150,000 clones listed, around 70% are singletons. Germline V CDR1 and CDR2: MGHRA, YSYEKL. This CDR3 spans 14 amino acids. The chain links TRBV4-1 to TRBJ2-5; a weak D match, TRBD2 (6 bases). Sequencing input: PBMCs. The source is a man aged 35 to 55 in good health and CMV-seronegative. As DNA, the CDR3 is TGCGCGAGCAGTCCGGAGGGGCGGATGGGGACCCAGTACTTC. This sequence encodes CASSPEGRMGTQYF.